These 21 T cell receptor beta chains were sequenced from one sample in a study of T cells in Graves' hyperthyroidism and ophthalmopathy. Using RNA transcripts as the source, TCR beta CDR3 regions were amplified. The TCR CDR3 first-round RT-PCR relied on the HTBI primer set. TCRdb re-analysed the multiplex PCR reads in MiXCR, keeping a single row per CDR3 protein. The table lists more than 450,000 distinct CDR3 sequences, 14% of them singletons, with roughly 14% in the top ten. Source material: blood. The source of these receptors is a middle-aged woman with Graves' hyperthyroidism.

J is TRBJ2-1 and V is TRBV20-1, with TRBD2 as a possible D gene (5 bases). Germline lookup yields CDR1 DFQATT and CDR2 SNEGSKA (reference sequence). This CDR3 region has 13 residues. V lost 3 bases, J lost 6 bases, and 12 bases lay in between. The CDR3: CSASSGFSNEQFF. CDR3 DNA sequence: TGCAGTGCTAGCAGCGGTTTCTCCAATGAGCAGTTCTTC.

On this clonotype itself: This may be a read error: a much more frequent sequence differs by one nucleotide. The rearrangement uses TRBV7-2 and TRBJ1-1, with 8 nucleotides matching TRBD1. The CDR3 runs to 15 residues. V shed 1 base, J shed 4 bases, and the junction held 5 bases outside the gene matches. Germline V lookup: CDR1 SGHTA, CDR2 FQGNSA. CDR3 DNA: TGTGCCAGCAGCTTAGGGGCAGGGGGCGTCACTGAAGCTTTCTTT. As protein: CASSLGAGGVTEAFF.

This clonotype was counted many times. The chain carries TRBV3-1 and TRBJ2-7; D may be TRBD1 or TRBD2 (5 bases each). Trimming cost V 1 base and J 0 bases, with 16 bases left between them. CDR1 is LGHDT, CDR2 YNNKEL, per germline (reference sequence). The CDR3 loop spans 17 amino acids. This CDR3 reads CASSQALTKGSSYEQYF. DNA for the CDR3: TGTGCCAGCAGCCAAGCCCTAACGAAGGGGAGCTCCTACGAGCAGTACTTC.

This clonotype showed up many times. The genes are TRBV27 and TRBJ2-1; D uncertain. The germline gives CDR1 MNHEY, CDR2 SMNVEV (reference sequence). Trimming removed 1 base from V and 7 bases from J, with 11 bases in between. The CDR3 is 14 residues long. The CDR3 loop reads CASSLFSPENEQFF. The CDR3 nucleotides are TGTGCCAGCAGTTTATTCAGTCCGGAGAATGAGCAGTTCTTC.

CDR3 sequence: CSVAQGGGGNTIYF. The DNA for the CDR3 is TGCAGCGTTGCCCAGGGGGGTGGTGGAAACACCATATATTTT. V is TRBV29-1 and J is TRBJ1-3; 7 nucleotides match TRBD1. The germline V gene has CDR1 SQVTM and CDR2 ANQGSEA. J gave up 3 bases and V 4 bases, and 6 bases lay outside the gene matches. This CDR3 spans 14 amino acids.

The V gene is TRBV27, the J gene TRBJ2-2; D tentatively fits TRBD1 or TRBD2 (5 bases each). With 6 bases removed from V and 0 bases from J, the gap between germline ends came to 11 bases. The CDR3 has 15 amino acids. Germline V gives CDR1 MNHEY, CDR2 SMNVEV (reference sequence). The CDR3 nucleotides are TGTGCCAGCAGGCCGGGACGTTCGAACACCGGGGAGCTGTTTTTT. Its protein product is CASRPGRSNTGELFF.

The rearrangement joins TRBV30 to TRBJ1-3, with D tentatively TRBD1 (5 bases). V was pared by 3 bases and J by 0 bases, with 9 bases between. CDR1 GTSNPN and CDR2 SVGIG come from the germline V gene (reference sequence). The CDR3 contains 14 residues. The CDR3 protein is CAWRSGTSGNTIYF. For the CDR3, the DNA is TGTGCCTGGAGGTCGGGGACCTCTGGAAACACCATATATTTT.

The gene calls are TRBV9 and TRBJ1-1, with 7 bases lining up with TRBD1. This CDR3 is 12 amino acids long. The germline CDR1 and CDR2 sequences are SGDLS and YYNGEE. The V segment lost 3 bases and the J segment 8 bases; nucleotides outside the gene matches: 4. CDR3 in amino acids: CASSGDSPEAFF. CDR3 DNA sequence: TGTGCCAGCAGCGGGGACAGCCCCGAAGCTTTCTTT.

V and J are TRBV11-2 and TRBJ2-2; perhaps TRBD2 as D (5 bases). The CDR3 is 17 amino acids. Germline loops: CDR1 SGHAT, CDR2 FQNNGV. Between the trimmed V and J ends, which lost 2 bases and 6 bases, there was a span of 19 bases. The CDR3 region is CASSLLVLGGSSGELFF. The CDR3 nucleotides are TGTGCCAGCAGCTTATTAGTACTAGGCGGTTCCTCCGGGGAGCTGTTTTTT.

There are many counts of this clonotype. The CDR3 sequence is CAWKLVEGLSYEQYF. The CDR3 DNA sequence: TGTGCCTGGAAGTTGGTCGAGGGACTCTCCTACGAGCAGTACTTC. The V gene is TRBV30, the J gene TRBJ2-7; possible D gene TRBD2, 6 bases. The V end was cut by 4 bases, the J end by 0 bases, with 16 bases between. This CDR3 spans 15 amino acids. Germline CDR1 and CDR2: GTSNPN and SVGIG (reference sequence).

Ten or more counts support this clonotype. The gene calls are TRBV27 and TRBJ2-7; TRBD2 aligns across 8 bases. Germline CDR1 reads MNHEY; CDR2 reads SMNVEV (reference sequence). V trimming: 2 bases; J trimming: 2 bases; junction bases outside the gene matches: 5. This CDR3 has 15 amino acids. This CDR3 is CASSLGTGGPYEQYF. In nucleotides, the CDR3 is TGTGCCAGCAGTTTAGGGACGGGAGGGCCCTACGAGCAGTACTTC.

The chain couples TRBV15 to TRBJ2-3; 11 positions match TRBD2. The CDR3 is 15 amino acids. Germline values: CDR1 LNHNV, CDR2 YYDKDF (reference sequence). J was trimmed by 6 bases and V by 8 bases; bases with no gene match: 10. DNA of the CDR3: TGTGCCACCGTCGGAAAACTAGCGGGAGTCGATACGCAGTATTTT. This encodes CATVGKLAGVDTQYF.

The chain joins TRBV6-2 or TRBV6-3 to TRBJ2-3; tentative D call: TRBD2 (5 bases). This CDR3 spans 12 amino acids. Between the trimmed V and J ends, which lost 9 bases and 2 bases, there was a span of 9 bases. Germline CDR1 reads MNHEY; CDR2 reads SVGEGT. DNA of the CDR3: TGTGCCAGGAGAGGACTCACAGATACGCAGTATTTT. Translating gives CARRGLTDTQYF.

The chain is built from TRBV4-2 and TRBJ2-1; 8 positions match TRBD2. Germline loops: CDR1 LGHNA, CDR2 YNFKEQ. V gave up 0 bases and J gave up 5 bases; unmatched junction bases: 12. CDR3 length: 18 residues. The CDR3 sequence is CASSQESIRAGGNNEQFF. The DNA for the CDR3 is TGTGCCAGCAGCCAAGAATCGATTAGGGCGGGAGGTAACAATGAGCAGTTCTTC.

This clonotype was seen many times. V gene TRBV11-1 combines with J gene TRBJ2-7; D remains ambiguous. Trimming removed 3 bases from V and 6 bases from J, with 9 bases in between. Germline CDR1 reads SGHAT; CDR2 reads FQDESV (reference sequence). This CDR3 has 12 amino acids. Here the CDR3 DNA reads TGTGCCAGCAGCTTGCACAGAAGCGAGCAGTACTTC. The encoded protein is CASSLHRSEQYF.

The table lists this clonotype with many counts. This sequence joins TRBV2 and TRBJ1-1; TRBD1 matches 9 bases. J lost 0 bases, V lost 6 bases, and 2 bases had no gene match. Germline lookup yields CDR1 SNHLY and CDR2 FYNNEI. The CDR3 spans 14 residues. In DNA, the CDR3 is TGTGCCAGCAGAGGACAGGGGATGAACACTGAAGCTTTCTTT. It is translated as CASRGQGMNTEAFF.

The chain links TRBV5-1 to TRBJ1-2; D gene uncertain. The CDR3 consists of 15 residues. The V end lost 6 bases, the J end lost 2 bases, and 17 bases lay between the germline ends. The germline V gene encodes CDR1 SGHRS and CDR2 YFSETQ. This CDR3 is CASTPIGDRNYGYTF. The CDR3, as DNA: TGCGCCAGCACGCCAATAGGCGACCGCAACTATGGCTACACCTTC. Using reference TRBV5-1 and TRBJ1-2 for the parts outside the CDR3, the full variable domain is KAGVTQTPRYLIKTRGQQVTLSCSPISGHRSVSWYQQTPGQGLQFLFEYFSETQRNKGNFPGRFSGRQFSNSRSEMNVSTLELGDSALYLCASTPIGDRNYGYTFGSGTRLTVV.

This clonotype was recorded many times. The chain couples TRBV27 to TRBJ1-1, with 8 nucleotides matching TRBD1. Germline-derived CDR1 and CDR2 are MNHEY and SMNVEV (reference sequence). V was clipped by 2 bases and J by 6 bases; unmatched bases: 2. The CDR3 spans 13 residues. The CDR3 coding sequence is TGTGCCAGCAGTTTAACAGGGGGGGCTGAAGCTTTCTTT. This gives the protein CASSLTGGAEAFF.

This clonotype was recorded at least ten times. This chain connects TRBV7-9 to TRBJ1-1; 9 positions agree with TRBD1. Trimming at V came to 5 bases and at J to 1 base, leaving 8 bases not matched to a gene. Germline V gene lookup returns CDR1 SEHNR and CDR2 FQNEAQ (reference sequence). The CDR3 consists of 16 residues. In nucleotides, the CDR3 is TGTGCCAGCAGCGCTGTCGGGACAGGGACGAACACTGAAGCTTTCTTT. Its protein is CASSAVGTGTNTEAFF. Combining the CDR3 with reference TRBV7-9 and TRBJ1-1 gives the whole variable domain DTGVSQNPRHKITKRGQNVTFRCDPISEHNRLYWYRQTLGQGPEFLTYFQNEAQLEKSRLLSDRFSAERPKGSFSTLEIQRTEQGDSAMYLCASSAVGTGTNTEAFFGQGTRLTVV.

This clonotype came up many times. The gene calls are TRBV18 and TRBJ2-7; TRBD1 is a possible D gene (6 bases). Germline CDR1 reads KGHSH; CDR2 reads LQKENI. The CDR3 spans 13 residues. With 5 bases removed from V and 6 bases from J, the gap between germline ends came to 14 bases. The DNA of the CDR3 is TGTGCCAGCTCAGAGGGGGAGTTGAGCGAGCAGTACTTC. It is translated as CASSEGELSEQYF.

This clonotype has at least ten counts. The CDR3 here is CASSQGDRGHEQYF. Here the CDR3 DNA reads TGTGCCAGCAGCCAAGGGGACAGGGGCCACGAGCAGTACTTC. V gene TRBV3-1 combines with J gene TRBJ2-7; 10 bases are shared with TRBD1. Germline CDR1 LGHDT, CDR2 YNNKEL (reference sequence). V gave up 1 base and J gave up 5 bases; unmatched junction bases: 2. The CDR3 contains 14 residues.